A selection of T cell receptor beta chains follows, all from one sample in a study of shared T cell receptors in the human thymus. Repertoires were generated with immunoSEQ multiplex PCR, while TCRdb's copy carries only in-frame clones and drops some. The sample yields over 450,000 clones, roughly 74% seen once. This same sample was also taken into another study, of human thymus T cells.

The sample comprised thymocytes. All receptors derive from a boy younger than two with a congenital heart defect. CDR3s include the opening cysteine and the closing phenylalanine or tryptophan. A D gene is named only where the DNA matches it firmly.

v_gene,d_gene,CDR3aa
TRBV4-3,.,CASSHVSREKRYEQYF
TRBV19,TRBD1,CASTGTGDDGYTF
TRBV2,.,CASSERADQPQHF
TRBV28,.,CASGGLLDWAKNIQYF
TRBV11-2,TRBD2,CASSFPGLAGGGELFF
TRBV7-2,.,CASSGTNRDGYTF
TRBV27,TRBD2,CASSFSSGGNNEQFF
TRBV25-1,.,CASSESDSQGRTEAFF
TRBV6-1,.,CASSHSGGSYEQYF
TRBV6-5,.,CASSRTDNSRPFF
TRBV28,.,CASSFLPKQQGRGANVLTF
TRBV7-9,.,CASSLGQDNTGELFF
TRBV5-1,.,CASSLHSKGTDTQYF
TRBV18,TRBD2,CASSPHSGSPPYEQFF
TRBV4-3,TRBD1,CASSQDTGGNYEQYF
TRBV27,.,CASSFSGAYGYTF
TRBV11-3,.,CASSPRGWYEQYF
TRBV7-9,TRBD1,CASSPTGNHGYTF
TRBV5-6,.,CASSFTASEKLFF
TRBV7-9,TRBD2,CASSSPGGGYEQYF
TRBV9,.,CASSPSGERNTEAFF
TRBV25-1,.,CASSEGRQDSMNTEAFF
TRBV5-1,TRBD1,CASSLGDRTTEKLFF
TRBV11-2,.,CASSLGHRELFF
TRBV9,TRBD2,CASSAGTSGREETQYF
TRBV4-1,.,CASSQDPPSSYNEQFF
TRBV6-1,TRBD1,CASSELGTGKNTIYF
TRBV6-5,.,CASSLRGTRTDTQYF
TRBV5-1,TRBD1,CASSLGAHRGSGTDTQYF
TRBV30,TRBD1,CAWSLRDRAYEQYF
TRBV27,.,CASSPTGPQETQYF
TRBV19,TRBD2,CASSKLAGGGGTDTQYF
TRBV7-2,TRBD2,CASSRWTSVTDTQYF
TRBV4-1,.,CASSSTSYAYEQYF
TRBV19,TRBD1,CASSIGGTVGNTIYF
TRBV4-1,.,CASSQDLTSSPYNEQFF
TRBV15,.,CATSREEGDRPQETQYF
TRBV5-6,TRBD1,CASSQKGGTGYTEAFF
TRBV2,TRBD2,CASSHPPSGGNEQFF
TRBV7-2,.,CASSPGTRYYSGANVLTF
TRBV10-1,.,CASSRTPGENTEAFF
TRBV11-2,TRBD2,CASSPSGSSRYEQYF
TRBV15,.,CATSRARGNTEAFF
TRBV18,TRBD1,CASSPDRENTEAFF
TRBV5-6,TRBD2,CASSIAGTSGPSHYEEQYF
TRBV19,.,CASSIGGNTGELFF